This section outlines one TCR beta chain sequence together with its context. This CDR3 has 15 amino acids. Germline V gene data show CDR1 as DFQATT and CDR2 as SNEGSKA (reference sequence). Deletions cut 5 bases from V and 0 bases from J, with 13 bases between. This specimen comes from a study of T-cell reconstitution after alpha-beta-depleted transplantation in children. Unique molecular identifiers were used to barcode this TCRbeta library. TCRdb re-derived calls from the PCR reads in MiXCR, one entry per CDR3 protein. The sample records approximately 350,000 distinct CDR3 sequences, about an eighth being singletons.

This TCR was sampled from a human donor who donated a stem cell graft to a child with Fanconi anemia. This chain uses TRBV20-1 with TRBJ2-2, with D possibly being TRBD1 (5 bases). The sample was PBMCs, taken from the stem cell graft. The DNA for the CDR3 is TGCAGTGCTCAGACAGCAAACGCGAACACCGGGGAGCTGTTTTTT. Translation gives CSAQTANANTGELFF.